These 13 T cell receptor beta chains were sequenced from one sample in a study of CD4+ T cells in melanoma. Sequencing used immunoSEQ multiplex PCR; TCRdb keeps in-frame clones, though not all of them. The sample records tens of thousands of clones, roughly two thirds being singletons. Sequencing input: tumor tissue. These receptors originate from a human donor with melanoma.

V and J are TRBV16 and TRBJ2-7; weak D call: TRBD1 (6 bases). V lost 1 base and J lost 6, with 10 bases in between. The CDR3 consists of 13 residues. Per germline, CDR1 KGHSY and CDR2 FQNENV. CDR3 loop: CASSQLGASEQYF. The CDR3 DNA is TGTGCCAGCAGCCAATTGGGGGCAAGCGAGCAGTACTTC.

The chain joins TRBV6-5 to TRBJ2-2; D not certain. The length of the CDR3 is 11 residues. V shed 9 bases and J shed 2 bases, with 4 bases lying between them. Germline values: CDR1 MNHEY, CDR2 SVGAGI. The CDR3 sequence: CASSNTGELFF. The CDR3 coding sequence is TGTGCCAGTAGTAACACCGGGGAGCTGTTTTTT.

Turning to this clone: One end of the junction does not line up with germline, which may come from a read error. V gene TRBV6-5 combines with J gene TRBJ2-3; 8 nucleotides agree with TRBD2. The CDR3 sequence is 15 residues long. Germline V CDR1 and CDR2: MNHEY, SVGAGI. The CDR3: CASRERGTSKDTQYF. The CDR3 DNA is TGTGCCAGCAGAGAGCGGGGGACCAGCAAAGATACGCAGTATTTT.

The chain recombines TRBV28 with TRBJ1-4; the D is unclear. V lost 2 bases, J lost 0 bases, and 7 bases lay in between. This CDR3 contains 15 residues. Germline loops: CDR1 MDHEN, CDR2 SYDVKM. This CDR3 is CASSLVRTTNEKLFF. CDR3 nucleotide sequence: TGTGCCAGCAGTTTAGTCCGGACAACTAATGAAAAACTGTTTTTT.

The rearrangement links TRBV2 to TRBJ2-3; D gene unclear. The germline V gene has CDR1 SNHLY and CDR2 FYNNEI. This CDR3 region has 13 residues. The ends were cut back, 1 base at V and 4 bases at J, with 6 bases in the middle. The CDR3, as DNA: TGTGCCAGCAGTGAAGGTGGTGCAGATACGCAGTATTTT. Protein product: CASSEGGADTQYF.

The rearrangement uses TRBV11-3 and TRBJ2-3, with 12 bases lining up with TRBD1. V gave up 4 bases and J gave up 5 bases; unmatched junction bases: 4. This CDR3 has 15 amino acids. Per germline, CDR1 SGHNT and CDR2 YENEEA. The CDR3: CASSSGTGGRDTQYF. CDR3 DNA: TGTGCCAGCAGCTCAGGGACAGGGGGCCGAGATACGCAGTATTTT.

The V gene is TRBV20-1, the J gene TRBJ1-4; a possible D gene is TRBD1 (6 bases). V was shortened by 5 bases and J by 11 bases, with 12 bases between the two germline ends. This CDR3 spans 11 amino acids. Germline V lookup: CDR1 DFQATT, CDR2 SNEGSKA (reference sequence). The CDR3 loop is CSARTVRKLFF. CDR3 nucleotides: TGCAGTGCTCGGACAGTTCGGAAACTGTTTTTT.

The chain combines TRBV19 with TRBJ2-3; 7 bases fit TRBD2. Per the germline V gene, CDR1 is LNHDA and CDR2 is SQIVND (reference sequence). The V and J ends lost 1 base and 2 bases, in that order; junction bases with no gene match: 6. This CDR3 spans 16 amino acids. The CDR3 DNA sequence: TGTGCCAGTAGTATAGGTGCAAGCGGGGTCACAGATACGCAGTATTTT. Its protein is CASSIGASGVTDTQYF.

The chain combines TRBV14 with TRBJ1-6; D gene ambiguous. V gave up 4 bases and J gave up 11 bases, with 27 bases separating them. Germline lookup yields CDR1 SGHDN and CDR2 FVKESK. The length of the CDR3 is 18 residues. This CDR3 reads CASSPTPPQTVYYAPLHF. The CDR3 coding sequence is TGTGCCAGCAGCCCCACTCCCCCTCAGACGGTCTACTATGCACCCCTCCACTTT. The whole variable domain, filled in from reference TRBV14 and TRBJ1-6, reads EAGVTQFPSHSVIEKGQTVTLRCDPISGHDNLYWYRRVMGKEIKFLLHFVKESKQDESGMPNNRFLAERTGGTYSTLKVQPAELEDSGVYFCASSPTPPQTVYYAPLHFGNGTRLTVT.

Remarks on this clone: Distinct nucleotide sequences in the sample also encode this CDR3. V usage is TRBV28 and J usage is TRBJ2-3; the D gene could be TRBD1 or TRBD2 (5 bases each). V shed 2 bases and J shed 4 bases, with 7 bases lying between them. The V gene's germline CDR1 is MDHEN and CDR2 SYDVKM. The CDR3 runs to 13 residues. The CDR3 protein is CASSLQGPDTQYF. In nucleotides, the CDR3 is TGTGCCAGCAGTTTACAGGGACCAGATACGCAGTATTTT. The full variable domain, rest sourced from reference TRBV28 and TRBJ2-3, is DVKVTQSSRYLVKRTGEKVFLECVQDMDHENMFWYRQDPGLGLRLIYFSYDVKMKEKGDIPEGYSVSREKKERFSLILESASTNQTSMYLCASSLQGPDTQYFGPGTRLTVL.

This clone came up many times. The CDR3 nucleotides read TGTGCCAGCAAAGACACAAGTCTTCTCTATGGCTACACCTTC. Translating gives CASKDTSLLYGYTF. This chain uses TRBV6-1 with TRBJ1-2; D is ambiguous. Germline V gene data show CDR1 as MNHNS and CDR2 as SASEGT. The germline V and J ends were trimmed by 7 bases and 4 bases, with 16 bases remaining between them. This CDR3 comprises 14 residues.

The rearrangement uses TRBV25-1 and TRBJ1-2; no firm D call. CDR1 and CDR2 from the germline V gene are MGHDK and SYGVNS. The CDR3 covers 15 residues. V was shortened by 3 bases and J by 3 bases, with 14 bases between the two germline ends. The CDR3 DNA sequence: TGTGCCAGCAGTGACCCCCTCGGGCGGGACTATGGCTACACCTTC. Translation: CASSDPLGRDYGYTF.

V and J are TRBV4-2 and TRBJ1-5; a weak D match, TRBD1 (5 bases). Trimming left V 0 bases short and J 4 bases short, with 19 bases between. Germline V gives CDR1 LGHNA, CDR2 YNFKEQ. This CDR3 is built from 18 residues. The DNA for the CDR3 is TGTGCCAGCAGCCAAGATTATGGGGGAGCCGGGTGGAATCAGCCCCAGCATTTT. Protein: CASSQDYGGAGWNQPQHF.